This is a list of T cell receptor beta chains from one sample in a study of blood T cell repertoires in COVID-19. The table came from immunoSEQ multiplex PCR; TCRdb's copy has only in-frame clones and leaves some out. The table includes some 130,000 clones, about four fifths detected once. The sequenced sample consisted of peripheral blood. The receptors here all came from a woman aged 80 or over with acute or convalescent COVID-19. The CDR3 runs from the conserved cysteine through the conserved F or W. A D gene is named only where the DNA matches it firmly. Clone size is stated in some rows and not others, as once, few, many or a class when expanded.

abundance: .; v_gene: TRBV5-1; d_gene: .; j_gene: TRBJ1-1; CDR3aa: CASRPTGLLKSTEAFF
abundance: .; v_gene: TRBV7-2; d_gene: TRBD2; j_gene: TRBJ2-1; CDR3aa: CASSFRTSGGYNEQFF
abundance: .; v_gene: TRBV10-1; d_gene: .; j_gene: TRBJ1-1; CDR3aa: CASSARGNTEAFF
abundance: .; v_gene: TRBV19; d_gene: .; j_gene: TRBJ1-2; CDR3aa: CASLGQGYGYTF
abundance: .; v_gene: TRBV11-2; d_gene: TRBD1; j_gene: TRBJ1-6; CDR3aa: CASSPRQGVTNSPLHF
abundance: .; v_gene: TRBV11-2; d_gene: TRBD2; j_gene: TRBJ2-3; CDR3aa: CASSLGLAASRTDTQYF
abundance: .; v_gene: TRBV29-1; d_gene: TRBD2; j_gene: TRBJ2-3; CDR3aa: CSVQTSVWTDTQYF
abundance: .; v_gene: TRBV7-2; d_gene: .; j_gene: TRBJ1-5; CDR3aa: CASSLSLSQPQHF
abundance: .; v_gene: TRBV27; d_gene: .; j_gene: TRBJ2-2; CDR3aa: CASSLGGPTNTGELFF
abundance: .; v_gene: TRBV19; d_gene: TRBD1; j_gene: TRBJ2-1; CDR3aa: CASSLGQGAWDEQFF
abundance: .; v_gene: TRBV7-2; d_gene: .; j_gene: TRBJ1-5; CDR3aa: CASSLVGGGTNNQPQHF
abundance: few; v_gene: TRBV18; d_gene: TRBD1; j_gene: TRBJ2-1; CDR3aa: CASSPPTGGPYNEQFF
abundance: once; v_gene: TRBV7-8; d_gene: TRBD2; j_gene: TRBJ2-7; CDR3aa: CASSFSLGEGYEQYF
abundance: .; v_gene: TRBV12-3/TRBV12-4; d_gene: .; j_gene: TRBJ1-2; CDR3aa: CASSPGEGPGYTF
abundance: .; v_gene: TRBV19; d_gene: TRBD2; j_gene: TRBJ2-1; CDR3aa: CASSTVAGGVGEQFF
abundance: .; v_gene: TRBV7-2; d_gene: TRBD1; j_gene: TRBJ2-7; CDR3aa: CASSWDRDYEQYF
abundance: .; v_gene: TRBV7-9; d_gene: TRBD1; j_gene: TRBJ1-5; CDR3aa: CASSRTGTLNQPQHF
abundance: .; v_gene: TRBV30; d_gene: TRBD1; j_gene: TRBJ1-2; CDR3aa: CAWSVTGGARGYTF
abundance: .; v_gene: TRBV19; d_gene: TRBD1; j_gene: TRBJ1-4; CDR3aa: CASSITRGQGEEKLFF
abundance: .; v_gene: TRBV2; d_gene: TRBD2; j_gene: TRBJ2-3; CDR3aa: CARGGLAGTDTQYF
abundance: once; v_gene: TRBV14; d_gene: TRBD2; j_gene: TRBJ2-7; CDR3aa: CASSPGVSGIGSYEQYF
abundance: once; v_gene: TRBV27; d_gene: TRBD2; j_gene: TRBJ2-3; CDR3aa: CASSLAGGPGGTDTQYF
abundance: .; v_gene: TRBV7-5; d_gene: .; j_gene: TRBJ1-5; CDR3aa: CVRSLADIPSNQPQHF
abundance: .; v_gene: TRBV7-2; d_gene: TRBD1; j_gene: TRBJ1-2; CDR3aa: CASSPRQGLMNGYTF
abundance: .; v_gene: TRBV7-6; d_gene: .; j_gene: TRBJ1-1; CDR3aa: CASSLAPAAGTEAFF
abundance: .; v_gene: TRBV7-2; d_gene: TRBD2; j_gene: TRBJ2-5; CDR3aa: CASSFGSGGAGETQYF
abundance: few; v_gene: TRBV7-9; d_gene: TRBD2; j_gene: TRBJ2-5; CDR3aa: CASSSSGGVQETQYF
abundance: .; v_gene: TRBV6-1; d_gene: .; j_gene: TRBJ1-4; CDR3aa: CASSEFRDIAPNEKLFF
abundance: .; v_gene: TRBV9; d_gene: TRBD1; j_gene: TRBJ1-1; CDR3aa: CASSKWTGWGTEAFF
abundance: few; v_gene: TRBV4-1; d_gene: TRBD2; j_gene: TRBJ2-3; CDR3aa: CASSQDVGLAVTSTDTQYF
abundance: .; v_gene: TRBV7-9; d_gene: .; j_gene: TRBJ1-1; CDR3aa: CASSPVGGYTEAFF
abundance: .; v_gene: TRBV19; d_gene: .; j_gene: TRBJ1-5; CDR3aa: CASSIVGSWSNQPQHF
abundance: .; v_gene: TRBV6-5; d_gene: TRBD2; j_gene: TRBJ2-1; CDR3aa: CASSYSRAGGNNEQFF
abundance: .; v_gene: TRBV6-5; d_gene: TRBD1; j_gene: TRBJ1-2; CDR3aa: CASSRSGQGVSGYTF
abundance: .; v_gene: TRBV5-5; d_gene: TRBD1; j_gene: TRBJ1-1; CDR3aa: CASSRQGMNTEAFF
abundance: once; v_gene: TRBV7-2; d_gene: .; j_gene: TRBJ1-4; CDR3aa: CASSLGLQGFNEKLFF
abundance: .; v_gene: TRBV6-2/TRBV6-3; d_gene: TRBD1; j_gene: TRBJ1-6; CDR3aa: CASSYSGTVGNSPLHF
abundance: .; v_gene: TRBV7-9; d_gene: .; j_gene: TRBJ1-3; CDR3aa: CASSLGGDSGNTIYF
abundance: .; v_gene: TRBV11-2; d_gene: .; j_gene: TRBJ2-7; CDR3aa: CASSAVTGAYEQYF
abundance: once; v_gene: TRBV6-1; d_gene: .; j_gene: TRBJ1-1; CDR3aa: CASSLGLSYTEAFF
abundance: .; v_gene: TRBV27; d_gene: TRBD1; j_gene: TRBJ1-1; CDR3aa: CASRPGGTDTEAFF
abundance: .; v_gene: TRBV7-9; d_gene: .; j_gene: TRBJ1-2; CDR3aa: CASSLVGAYGYTF
abundance: .; v_gene: TRBV3-1/TRBV3-2; d_gene: .; j_gene: TRBJ1-2; CDR3aa: CASSQASGSYGYTF
abundance: few; v_gene: TRBV30; d_gene: .; j_gene: TRBJ1-2; CDR3aa: CAWISLRGLRGGYTF
abundance: .; v_gene: TRBV4-1; d_gene: TRBD2; j_gene: TRBJ2-5; CDR3aa: CASSQEGDSGTSGQETQYF
abundance: .; v_gene: TRBV5-4; d_gene: TRBD1; j_gene: TRBJ2-7; CDR3aa: CASSSYPGTGFYEQYF
abundance: .; v_gene: TRBV5-6; d_gene: TRBD1; j_gene: TRBJ2-5; CDR3aa: CASSQRTGQETQYF
abundance: .; v_gene: TRBV2; d_gene: TRBD1; j_gene: TRBJ2-1; CDR3aa: CASSLIQGAGNEQFF
abundance: .; v_gene: TRBV6-5; d_gene: .; j_gene: TRBJ2-5; CDR3aa: CASRRELQETQYF
abundance: .; v_gene: TRBV27; d_gene: .; j_gene: TRBJ1-6; CDR3aa: CASKSSYNSPLHF
abundance: .; v_gene: TRBV19; d_gene: TRBD2; j_gene: TRBJ2-1; CDR3aa: CASRALSGSYNEQFF
abundance: .; v_gene: TRBV5-1; d_gene: TRBD2; j_gene: TRBJ2-3; CDR3aa: CASSLGGRTSGSEGTTDTQYF
abundance: .; v_gene: TRBV30; d_gene: .; j_gene: TRBJ1-6; CDR3aa: CAWTTGQMSSYNSPLHF